This passage covers 18 T cell receptor beta chains from one sample sequenced in a study of cytomegalovirus exposure and HLA in healthy donors (TCRdb year 2017). Library construction relied on the immunoSEQ multiplex PCR assay. The multiplex PCR relied on a mix of 60 forward primers for TCR Vbeta segments and 13 reverse primers for TCR Jbeta segments. TCRdb mirrors the immuneACCESS table, restricted to in-frame sequences. Some clones are absent from its copies; in checked studies, under half trace to an unresolved V gene, and the reason for the others is unknown. This sample has 130,000 or so clones in its table, and just under 75% of those were observed once. The top ten constitute 5.5% to 7% of the sample. Sequencing was done on a sample of PBMCs. All receptors derive from a middle-aged man in good health and CMV-seropositive.

The chain recombines TRBV7-9 with TRBJ1-5; TRBD1 matches 7 bases. The CDR3 is 15 residues long. J lost 9 bases, V lost 5 bases, and 13 bases had no gene match. The germline gives CDR1 SEHNR, CDR2 FQNEAQ (reference sequence). The CDR3 is CASSPSGQGVRPQHF. The CDR3 nucleotides read TGTGCCAGCAGCCCCTCTGGGCAGGGGGTAAGGCCCCAGCATTTT.

The table lists this clone with a count of one. The rearrangement uses TRBV18 and TRBJ1-2; 8 nucleotides agree with TRBD1. V was clipped by 6 bases and J by 10 bases; unmatched bases: 13. The germline V gene has CDR1 KGHSH and CDR2 LQKENI. This CDR3 is built from 14 residues. The CDR3 reads CASSLSLGQGNYTF. CDR3 nucleotide sequence: TGTGCCAGCTCCCTATCCCTTGGACAGGGCAACTACACCTTC.

This CDR3 reads CASRDSLREQYF. CDR3 coding DNA: TGTGCCAGCCGGGACAGCCTTCGTGAGCAGTACTTC. The chain employs TRBV19 and TRBJ2-7; 7 bases are a match to TRBD1. Per germline, CDR1 LNHDA and CDR2 SQIVND (reference sequence). The ends lost 9 bases at V and 7 bases at J; junction bases unmatched: 9. The CDR3 is 12 amino acids. Together with reference TRBV19 and TRBJ2-7, the CDR3 gives the full variable domain: DGGITQSPKYLFRKEGQNVTLSCEQNLNHDAMYWYRQDPGQGLRLIYYSQIVNDFQKGDIAEGYSVSREKKESFPLTVTSAQKNPTAFYLCASRDSLREQYFGPGTRLTVT.

The V call is TRBV7-9, the J call TRBJ1-5, with a possible D match to TRBD1 (5 bases). The CDR3 contains 15 residues. CDR1 and CDR2 from the germline V gene are SEHNR and FQNEAQ (reference sequence). Trimming pared 5 bases from V and 4 bases from J, leaving 15 bases between. This CDR3 is CASSPIGGENQPQHF. In DNA form, the CDR3 reads TGTGCCAGCAGCCCTATTGGGGGGGAGAATCAGCCCCAGCATTTT.

V gene TRBV5-1 combines with J gene TRBJ2-5, with D hard to call. There are 11 residues in the CDR3. The V end lost 4 bases, the J end lost 3 bases, and 4 bases lay between the germline ends. CDR1 is SGHRS, CDR2 YFSETQ, per germline. The CDR3 nucleotides are TGCGCCAGCAGCATAAAAGAGACCCAGTACTTC. Amino acid sequence: CASSIKETQYF.

This rearrangement joins TRBV6-6 to TRBJ2-7; TRBD1 is a possible D gene (6 bases). The V end was cut by 2 bases, the J end by 4 bases, with 12 bases between. The length of the CDR3 is 14 residues. From germline, CDR1 is MNHNY and CDR2 SVGAGI (reference sequence). The CDR3 is CASSYPGTPYEQYF. The CDR3 coding sequence is TGTGCCAGCAGTTACCCCGGGACACCTTACGAGCAGTACTTC.

This clone appeared once. V and J are TRBV5-1 and TRBJ1-5; D is possibly TRBD1 (5 bases). Germline V lookup: CDR1 SGHRS, CDR2 YFSETQ. The CDR3 runs 12 residues. V lost 4 bases and J lost 6, with 8 bases in between. DNA of the CDR3: TGCGCCAGCAGCGGCCAGGGTCAGCCCCAGCATTTT. This translates into CASSGQGQPQHF.

This chain joins TRBV5-4 and TRBJ2-5, with TRBD1 identical over 7 bases. The assigned J gene may be wrong: the sequence end matches TRBJ2-7 better. The CDR3 totals 13 residues. The germline CDR1 and CDR2 sequences are SGHNT and YYREEE (reference sequence). In nucleotides, the CDR3 is TGTGCCAGCAGCTTTAGACAGGGCTACGAGCAGTACTTC. It yields the protein CASSFRQGYEQYF.

The chain is built from TRBV2 and TRBJ2-5; 10 bases match TRBD1. Germline trimming cut 0 bases from V and 5 bases from J; bases unmatched to any gene: 3. From germline, CDR1 is SNHLY and CDR2 FYNNEI. The CDR3 runs to 15 residues. The CDR3 sequence: CASSEAPDRGETQYF. As DNA, the CDR3 is TGTGCCAGCAGTGAAGCGCCGGACAGGGGGGAGACCCAGTACTTC.

The chain has TRBV18 and TRBJ1-6; a weak D match, TRBD1 (6 bases). Germline CDR1 and CDR2: KGHSH and LQKENI. The CDR3 extends over 15 amino acids. With 6 bases removed from V and 7 bases from J, the gap between germline ends came to 16 bases. CDR3 sequence: CASSLEQGQNSPLHF. CDR3 sequence (DNA): TGTGCCAGCTCCCTGGAACAGGGCCAGAATTCACCCCTCCACTTT.

J is TRBJ1-4 and V is TRBV4-1, with D possibly being TRBD1 (5 bases). This CDR3 has 16 amino acids. Looked up from germline, CDR1 is MGHRA and CDR2 is YSYEKL. V was shortened by 0 bases and J by 3 bases, with 11 bases between the two germline ends. The CDR3 DNA follows: TGCGCCAGCAGCCAAGATGGGGGGGGAGCTAATGAAAAACTGTTTTTT. Translating it yields CASSQDGGGANEKLFF.

This clone was counted a few times. This chain uses TRBV9 with TRBJ1-6; 7 positions match TRBD1. J was trimmed by 8 bases and V by 2 bases; bases with no gene match: 4. Germline CDR1 is SGDLS and CDR2 is YYNGEE. This CDR3 has 14 amino acids. The CDR3 spells CASSVTGTDSPLHF. For the CDR3, the DNA is TGTGCCAGCAGCGTGACAGGGACTGATTCACCCCTCCACTTT.

The genes are TRBV6-5 and TRBJ1-2, with 7 nucleotides matching TRBD1. Germline CDR1 and CDR2: MNHEY and SVGAGI. CDR3 length: 15 amino acids. V dropped 2 bases and J dropped 4; count of bases not matched to a gene: 7. CDR3 DNA sequence: TGTGCCAGCAGTTACGGGACAGACCGTACCTATGGCTACACCTTC. It encodes CASSYGTDRTYGYTF.

Here the CDR3 reads CASSFSETEAFF. The CDR3 DNA is TGCGCCAGCAGCTTCAGCGAGACTGAAGCTTTCTTT. This chain connects TRBV5-1 to TRBJ1-1, with no clear D. Germline loops: CDR1 SGHRS, CDR2 YFSETQ. V lost 2 bases and J lost 5, with 7 bases in between. This CDR3 is 12 amino acids long.

The rearrangement links TRBV19 to TRBJ1-2, with TRBD1 matching over 7 bases. This CDR3 has 15 amino acids. From germline, CDR1 is LNHDA and CDR2 SQIVND (reference sequence). With 6 bases clipped from V and 4 bases from J, the junction kept 11 bases outside the gene matches. CDR3 sequence: CASSPQLGGGYGYTF. The CDR3 nucleotides read TGTGCCAGTAGCCCCCAATTAGGGGGCGGCTATGGCTACACCTTC.

The chain carries TRBV13 and TRBJ2-1; 12 bases fit TRBD2. V shed 3 bases and J 2 bases; nucleotides not matched to a gene: 5. Germline V CDR1 and CDR2: PRHDT, FYEKMQ (reference sequence). CDR3 length equals 17 residues. CDR3 region: CASSLLSSGGAYNEQFF. In nucleotides, the CDR3 is TGTGCCAGCAGCTTGTTATCTAGCGGGGGGGCCTACAATGAGCAGTTCTTC.

This rearrangement joins TRBV6-1 to TRBJ1-2; D not certain. The CDR3 totals 14 residues. Trimming removed 2 bases from V and 6 bases from J, with 13 bases in between. Germline V gene data show CDR1 as MNHNS and CDR2 as SASEGT. CDR3 DNA: TGTGCCAGCAGTGAAACCCGTAGGAGGGATGGCTACACCTTC. This encodes CASSETRRRDGYTF.

This sequence joins TRBV7-6 and TRBJ2-7; TRBD2 agrees at 9 bases. The V and J ends lost 5 bases and 4 bases, in that order; junction bases with no gene match: 6. This CDR3 has 14 residues. Germline assignment: CDR1 SGHVS and CDR2 FNYEAQ. CDR3 in amino acids: CASSPRGGPYEQYF. The CDR3 DNA sequence: TGTGCCAGCAGCCCGCGGGGGGGCCCTTACGAGCAGTACTTC. The full variable domain, its missing parts supplied by reference TRBV7-6 and TRBJ2-7, is GAGVSQSPRYKVTKRGQDVALRCDPISGHVSLYWYRQALGQGPEFLTYFNYEAQQDKSGLPNDRFSAERPEGSISTLTIQRTEQRDSAMYRCASSPRGGPYEQYFGPGTRLTVT.